These 17 T cell receptor beta chains share one sample of origin, sequenced in a study of cytomegalovirus exposure and HLA in healthy donors. Amplification used 60 Vbeta primers and 13 Jbeta primers. Clones were read by immunoSEQ multiplex PCR, and TCRdb kept only the in-frame ones, dropping some. The sample lists 180,000 or so clones, about 75% occurring once. Sample: PBMCs. Receptors originate from a woman in her 40s in good health and CMV-seropositive.

This clone has just a few counts. The gene calls are TRBV6-1 and TRBJ1-1; D possibly corresponds to TRBD1 (6 bases). Germline CDR1 and CDR2: MNHNS and SASEGT. V was pared by 5 bases and J by 5 bases, with 15 bases between. CDR3 length: 14 residues. This chain's CDR3 is CASSLTGFLTEAFF. The CDR3 DNA reads as TGTGCCAGCAGTCTGACAGGATTTTTGACTGAAGCTTTCTTT.

The chain has TRBV4-1 and TRBJ2-3; TRBD1 matches 10 bases. This CDR3 region has 16 residues. Germline V lookup: CDR1 MGHRA, CDR2 YSYEKL. V dropped 0 bases and J dropped 6; count of bases not matched to a gene: 6. The CDR3 is CASSQEGRQGADTQYF. CDR3 in DNA: TGCGCCAGCAGCCAAGAAGGAAGACAGGGGGCCGATACGCAGTATTTT.

The V call is TRBV10-3, the J call TRBJ1-6; TRBD1 agrees at 7 bases. Germline V lookup: CDR1 ENHRY, CDR2 SYGVKD. Trimming at V came to 4 bases and at J to 10 bases, leaving 7 bases not matched to a gene. CDR3 length: 14 residues. CDR3 sequence reads: CAISGRQGNSPLHF. The CDR3 DNA sequence: TGTGCCATCAGTGGTAGACAGGGAAACTCACCCCTCCACTTT.

This clone was counted between two and nine times. The chain couples TRBV28 to TRBJ2-5; 8 bases are a match to TRBD2. The last part of the DNA fits TRBJ2-7 better; the J call may be wrong. Germline V gene data show CDR1 as MDHEN and CDR2 as SYDVKM. The CDR3 is 14 residues long. The CDR3: CASRRSGMRYEQYF. In nucleotides, the CDR3 is TGTGCCAGCAGACGTAGCGGGATGCGCTACGAGCAGTACTTC.

The V call is TRBV25-1, the J call TRBJ2-5; tentatively, D is TRBD1 (6 bases). Matching the DNA end better, TRBJ2-7 makes the J call doubtful. From germline, CDR1 is MGHDK and CDR2 SYGVNS. CDR3 length equals 13 residues. The CDR3 bases are TGTGCCAGCAGTGACTACAGGGTCGGCGAGCAGTACTTC. Amino acids: CASSDYRVGEQYF.

CDR3 amino acids: CASSFGTGYNQPQHF. The CDR3 coding sequence is TGTGCCAGCAGCTTTGGGACAGGGTACAATCAGCCCCAGCATTTT. The rearrangement links TRBV5-6 to TRBJ1-5; 9 bases are shared with TRBD1. J was trimmed by 3 bases and V by 2 bases; bases with no gene match: 3. Germline assignment: CDR1 SGHDT and CDR2 YYEEEE. The CDR3 runs 15 residues.

The chain carries TRBV10-1 and TRBJ2-2, with 7 bases fitting TRBD1. This CDR3 is 17 amino acids long. The V gene's germline CDR1 is WNHNN and CDR2 SYGVQD (reference sequence). Germline trimming cut 7 bases from V and 8 bases from J; bases unmatched to any gene: 19. The CDR3 DNA reads TGCGCCAGCATTTGGGGAGTGGGAGTAGGGGGCAGGGGGGAGCTGTTTTTT. Residues: CASIWGVGVGGRGELFF.

This chain connects TRBV28 to TRBJ2-5; 10 nucleotides agree with TRBD1. With 3 bases clipped from V and 1 base from J, the junction kept 5 bases outside the gene matches. Germline V CDR1 and CDR2: MDHEN, SYDVKM. This CDR3 has 16 amino acids. CDR3 sequence: CASSLVRTGGQETQYF. The CDR3 nucleotides are TGTGCCAGCAGTTTGGTGAGGACAGGGGGCCAAGAGACCCAGTACTTC.

This clone was detected only once. The chain recombines TRBV6-5 with TRBJ2-7; D might be TRBD2 (6 bases). The ends were cut back, 5 bases at V and 0 bases at J, with 11 bases in the middle. Germline CDR1 reads MNHEY; CDR2 reads SVGAGI. The CDR3 length is 14 residues. The CDR3: CASSDQDYSYEQYF. The CDR3 region has the DNA TGTGCCAGCAGTGACCAGGACTACTCCTACGAGCAGTACTTC.

The sample holds a few counts of this clone. V and J are TRBV28 and TRBJ2-7, with D perhaps matching TRBD1 (6 bases). Germline loops: CDR1 MDHEN, CDR2 SYDVKM. The CDR3 extends over 15 amino acids. V was cut by 6 bases and J by 2 bases, with 17 bases left in between. The CDR3 region is CASSDPRGGAYEQYF. The CDR3 nucleotides read TGTGCCAGCAGCGACCCCAGGGGCGGAGCCTACGAGCAGTACTTC.

This clone has a handful of counts. V gene TRBV6-6 combines with J gene TRBJ1-5, with D uncertain. The CDR3 runs to 13 residues. Trimming took 0 bases from V and 5 from J, leaving 5 bases between them. Per germline, CDR1 MNHNY and CDR2 SVGAGI (reference sequence). The chain's CDR3 is CASSYSRDQPQHF. The CDR3 DNA follows: TGTGCCAGCAGTTACTCGAGGGATCAGCCCCAGCATTTT.

This clone was seen a single time. The V gene is TRBV28, the J gene TRBJ1-6, with D tentatively TRBD1 (6 bases). The CDR3 consists of 15 residues. CDR1 and CDR2 (germline): MDHEN, SYDVKM. Between the trimmed V and J ends, which lost 7 bases and 6 bases, there was a span of 16 bases. The CDR3 coding sequence is TGTGCCAGCATCAACATGGGACAACTTAATTCACCCCTCCACTTT. It translates to CASINMGQLNSPLHF.

The chain joins TRBV4-3 to TRBJ2-2, with 7 bases aligning to TRBD1. The CDR3 contains 14 residues. The V and J ends lost 0 bases and 7 bases, in that order; junction bases with no gene match: 2. Germline loops: CDR1 LGHNA, CDR2 YSLEER. The CDR3 coding sequence is TGCGCCAGCAGCCAAGATAGGGGGCACGGGGAGCTGTTTTTT. Translating it yields CASSQDRGHGELFF.

This rearrangement joins TRBV11-2 to TRBJ1-1, with no clear D. The CDR3 is made up of 15 amino acids. The V end lost 5 bases, the J end lost 2 bases, and 15 bases lay between the germline ends. Germline CDR1 SGHAT, CDR2 FQNNGV. The CDR3 DNA reads TGTGCCAGCAGCGACTCCCGGAACACTAACACTGAAGCTTTCTTT. Translation: CASSDSRNTNTEAFF.

This chain uses TRBV6-1 with TRBJ2-3; D ambiguous. Germline assignment: CDR1 MNHNS and CDR2 SASEGT. The V gene lost 2 bases and the J gene lost 0 bases, with 6 bases spanning the gap. There are 14 residues in the CDR3. CDR3 sequence reads: CASSELRSTDTQYF. The CDR3 DNA is TGTGCCAGCAGTGAACTTCGGAGCACAGATACGCAGTATTTT.

The gene calls are TRBV7-2 and TRBJ1-5; TRBD1 is a possible D gene (6 bases). Per germline, CDR1 SGHTA and CDR2 FQGNSA. V lost 0 bases and J lost 7, with 13 bases in between. CDR3 length: 15 residues. CDR3: CASSLAGQSIQPQHF. Written as DNA, the CDR3 is TGTGCCAGCAGCTTAGCTGGACAGTCCATCCAGCCCCAGCATTTT.

The chain is built from TRBV7-8 and TRBJ2-7; no definite D call. With 5 bases removed from V and 7 bases from J, the gap between germline ends came to 12 bases. The V gene's germline CDR1 is SGHVS and CDR2 FQNEAQ. The CDR3 extends over 12 amino acids. The CDR3 nucleotides are TGTGCCAGCAGCCCCGGCCCTAGAGAGCAGTACTTC. Translating it yields CASSPGPREQYF.